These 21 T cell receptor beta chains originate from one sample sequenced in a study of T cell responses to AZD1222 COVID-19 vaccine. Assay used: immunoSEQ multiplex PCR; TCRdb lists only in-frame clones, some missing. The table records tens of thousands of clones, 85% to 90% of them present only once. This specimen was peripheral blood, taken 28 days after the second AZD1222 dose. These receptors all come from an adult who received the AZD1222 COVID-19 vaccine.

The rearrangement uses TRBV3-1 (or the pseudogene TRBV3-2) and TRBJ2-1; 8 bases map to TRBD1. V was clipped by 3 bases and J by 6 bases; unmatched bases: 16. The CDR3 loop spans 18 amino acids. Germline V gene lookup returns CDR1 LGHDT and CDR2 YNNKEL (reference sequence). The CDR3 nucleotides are TGTGCCAGCAGCCATCACCACTACGACAGGGGCCCACTCAATGAGCAGTTCTTC. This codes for CASSHHHYDRGPLNEQFF.

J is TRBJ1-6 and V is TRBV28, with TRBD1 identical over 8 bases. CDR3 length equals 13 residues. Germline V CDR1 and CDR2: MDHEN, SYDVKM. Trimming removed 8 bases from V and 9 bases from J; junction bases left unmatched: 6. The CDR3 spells CASRGQAGSPLHF. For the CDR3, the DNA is TGTGCCAGCCGGGGACAGGCCGGTTCACCCCTCCACTTT.

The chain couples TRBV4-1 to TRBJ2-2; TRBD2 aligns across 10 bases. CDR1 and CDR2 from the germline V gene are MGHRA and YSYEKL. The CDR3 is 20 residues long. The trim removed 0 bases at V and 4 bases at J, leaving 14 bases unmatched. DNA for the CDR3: TGCGCCAGCAGCCAAGAAGTGGTGGGGGCTAGCGGGGGTTTCACCGGGGAGCTGTTTTTT. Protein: CASSQEVVGASGGFTGELFF.

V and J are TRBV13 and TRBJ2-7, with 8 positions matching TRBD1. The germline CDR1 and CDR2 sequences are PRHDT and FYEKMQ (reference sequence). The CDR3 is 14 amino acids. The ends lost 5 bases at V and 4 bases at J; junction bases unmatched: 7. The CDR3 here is CASSGRRQGYEQYF. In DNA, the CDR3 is TGTGCCAGCAGCGGCAGAAGACAGGGGTACGAGCAGTACTTC.

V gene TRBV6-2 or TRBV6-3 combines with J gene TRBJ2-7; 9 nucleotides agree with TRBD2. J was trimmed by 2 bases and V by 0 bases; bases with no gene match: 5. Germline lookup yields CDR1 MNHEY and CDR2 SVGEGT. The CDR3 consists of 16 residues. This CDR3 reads CASSYSSASGAYEQYF. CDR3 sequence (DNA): TGTGCCAGCAGTTACTCGAGTGCTAGCGGGGCCTACGAGCAGTACTTC.

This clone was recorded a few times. As DNA, the CDR3 is TGCGCCAGCAGCGTCGGGATGACCCAAAACTACGAGCAGTACTTC. Amino acid sequence: CASSVGMTQNYEQYF. V and J are TRBV4-1 and TRBJ2-7, with TRBD2 as a possible D gene (5 bases). This CDR3 has 15 amino acids. V lost 5 bases, J lost 3 bases, and 17 bases lay in between. Germline assignment: CDR1 MGHRA and CDR2 YSYEKL.

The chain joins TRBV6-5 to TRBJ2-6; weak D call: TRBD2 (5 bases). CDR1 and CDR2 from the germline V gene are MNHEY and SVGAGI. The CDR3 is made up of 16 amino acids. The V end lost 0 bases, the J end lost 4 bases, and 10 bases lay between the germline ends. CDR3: CASSYSLPGGANVLTF. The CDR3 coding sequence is TGTGCCAGCAGTTACTCCCTCCCGGGGGGGGCCAACGTCCTGACTTTC.

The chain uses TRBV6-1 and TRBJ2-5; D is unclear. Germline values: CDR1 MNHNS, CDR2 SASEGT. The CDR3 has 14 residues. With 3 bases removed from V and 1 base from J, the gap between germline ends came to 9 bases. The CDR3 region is CASSEQLIQETQYF. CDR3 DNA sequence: TGTGCCAGCAGTGAGCAGCTTATCCAAGAGACCCAGTACTTC.

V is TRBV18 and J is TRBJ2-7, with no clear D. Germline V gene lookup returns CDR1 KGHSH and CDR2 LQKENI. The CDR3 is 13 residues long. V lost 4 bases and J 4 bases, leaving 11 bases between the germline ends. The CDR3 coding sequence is TGTGCCAGCTCACTCTCGACGGAGTACGAGCAGTACTTC. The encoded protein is CASSLSTEYEQYF.

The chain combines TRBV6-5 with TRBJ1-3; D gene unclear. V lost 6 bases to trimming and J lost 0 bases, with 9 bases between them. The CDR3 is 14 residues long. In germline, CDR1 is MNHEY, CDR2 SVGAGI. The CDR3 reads CASRAETSGNTIYF. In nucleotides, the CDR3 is TGTGCCAGCAGGGCGGAGACCTCTGGAAACACCATATATTTT.

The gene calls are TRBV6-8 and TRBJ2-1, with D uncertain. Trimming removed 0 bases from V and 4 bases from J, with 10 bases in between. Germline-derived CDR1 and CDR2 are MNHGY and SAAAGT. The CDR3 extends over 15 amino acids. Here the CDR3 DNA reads TGTGCCAGCAGTTACTCGACTGCGAGGTACAATGAGCAGTTCTTC. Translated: CASSYSTARYNEQFF.

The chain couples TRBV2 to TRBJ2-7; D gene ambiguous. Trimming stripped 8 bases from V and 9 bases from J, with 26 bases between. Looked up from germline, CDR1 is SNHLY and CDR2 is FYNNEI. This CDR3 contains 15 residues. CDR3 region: CASGVVGFQWSRQYF. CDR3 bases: TGTGCCAGCGGAGTCGTAGGGTTTCAATGGAGCAGGCAGTACTTC.

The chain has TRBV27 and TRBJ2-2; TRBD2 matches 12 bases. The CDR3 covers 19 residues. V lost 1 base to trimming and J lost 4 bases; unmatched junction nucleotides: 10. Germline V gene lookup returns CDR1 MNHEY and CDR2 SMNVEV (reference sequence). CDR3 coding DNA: TGTGCCAGCAGTTTATTAGGCCCAGGACTAGCGGGGATCACCGGGGAGCTGTTTTTT. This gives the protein CASSLLGPGLAGITGELFF.

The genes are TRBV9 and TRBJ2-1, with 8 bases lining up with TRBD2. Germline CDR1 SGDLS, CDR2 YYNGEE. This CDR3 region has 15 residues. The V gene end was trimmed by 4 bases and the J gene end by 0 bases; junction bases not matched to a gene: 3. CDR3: CASSTGGASYNEQFF. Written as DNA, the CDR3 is TGTGCCAGCAGCACCGGGGGGGCCTCCTACAATGAGCAGTTCTTC. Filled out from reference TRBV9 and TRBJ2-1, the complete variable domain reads DSGVTQTPKHLITATGQRVTLRCSPRSGDLSVYWYQQSLDQGLQFLIQYYNGEERAKGNILERFSAQQFPDLHSELNLSSLELGDSALYFCASSTGGASYNEQFFGPGTRLTVL.

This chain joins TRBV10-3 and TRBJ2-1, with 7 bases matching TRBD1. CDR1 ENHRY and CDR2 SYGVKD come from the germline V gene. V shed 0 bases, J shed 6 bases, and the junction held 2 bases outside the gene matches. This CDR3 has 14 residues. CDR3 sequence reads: CAISESGTVNEQFF. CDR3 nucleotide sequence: TGTGCCATCAGTGAGTCGGGGACAGTCAATGAGCAGTTCTTC.

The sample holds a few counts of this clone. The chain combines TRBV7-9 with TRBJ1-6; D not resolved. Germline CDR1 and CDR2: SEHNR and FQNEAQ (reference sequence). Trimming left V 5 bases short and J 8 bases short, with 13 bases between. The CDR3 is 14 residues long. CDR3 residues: CASSGGQTDSPLHF. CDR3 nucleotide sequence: TGTGCCAGCAGCGGCGGGCAGACTGATTCACCCCTCCACTTT. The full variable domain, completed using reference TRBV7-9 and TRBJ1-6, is DTGVSQNPRHKITKRGQNVTFRCDPISEHNRLYWYRQTLGQGPEFLTYFQNEAQLEKSRLLSDRFSAERPKGSFSTLEIQRTEQGDSAMYLCASSGGQTDSPLHFGNGTRLTVT.

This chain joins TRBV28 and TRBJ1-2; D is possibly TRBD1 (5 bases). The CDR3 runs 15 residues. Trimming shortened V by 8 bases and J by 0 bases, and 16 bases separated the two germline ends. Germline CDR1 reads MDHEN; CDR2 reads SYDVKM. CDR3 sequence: CASFPPGEANYGYTF. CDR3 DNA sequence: TGTGCCAGCTTCCCTCCGGGGGAAGCTAACTATGGCTACACCTTC.

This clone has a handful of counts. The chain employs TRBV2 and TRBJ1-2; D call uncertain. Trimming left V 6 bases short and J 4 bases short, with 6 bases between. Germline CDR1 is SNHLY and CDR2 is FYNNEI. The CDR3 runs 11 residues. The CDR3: CASREFYGYTF. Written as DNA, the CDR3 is TGTGCCAGCAGGGAGTTCTATGGCTACACCTTC.

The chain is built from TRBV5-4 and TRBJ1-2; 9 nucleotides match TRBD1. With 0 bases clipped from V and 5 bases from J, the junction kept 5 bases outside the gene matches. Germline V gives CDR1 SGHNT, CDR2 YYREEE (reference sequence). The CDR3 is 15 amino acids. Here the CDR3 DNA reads TGTGCCAGCAGCTTGGCCTTCGACAGGGGGTATGGCTACACCTTC. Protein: CASSLAFDRGYGYTF.

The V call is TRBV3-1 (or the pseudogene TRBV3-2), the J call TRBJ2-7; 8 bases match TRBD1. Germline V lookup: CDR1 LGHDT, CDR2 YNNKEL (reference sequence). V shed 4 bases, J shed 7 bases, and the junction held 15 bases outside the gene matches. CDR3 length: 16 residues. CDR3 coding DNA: TGTGCCAGCAGCCCTAGGACAGGGAATAAACGAGTAGAGCAGTACTTC. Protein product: CASSPRTGNKRVEQYF.

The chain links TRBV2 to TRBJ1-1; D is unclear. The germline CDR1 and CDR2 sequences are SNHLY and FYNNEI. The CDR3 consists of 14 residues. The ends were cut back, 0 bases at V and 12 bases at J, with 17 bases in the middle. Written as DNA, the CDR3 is TGTGCCAGCAGTGAAGCCAGCGACCTCCACCCGCCTTTCTTT. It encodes CASSEASDLHPPFF.